This TCR beta chain was sequenced during a study of blood T cells in healthy people across ages. Findings and limits, study-wide: PBMC samples, being unsorted, prevented any conclusive comparison of naive and antigen-experienced cells. Naive T cell percentage showed a strong correlation with TCR beta diversity.

Trimming removed 0 bases from V and 6 bases from J, with 5 bases in between. The CDR3 is 13 residues long. The germline V gene has CDR1 LNHNV and CDR2 YYDKDF (reference sequence). On this clonotype itself: What it recognizes is unknown.

A second roughly 6 to 12 cycle PCR used barcoded and J-beta primers. With 12 random nucleotides, a template-switch adaptor tagged each individual cDNA molecule. TCRdb analysed the 5' RACE reads with MiXCR anew, one entry per CDR3 protein. The table includes 600,000 to 1,000,000 distinct CDR3 sequences, 58% detected once. The specimen sequenced was blood. This chain connects TRBV15 to TRBJ2-2, with unresolved D. This clonotype was obtained from a man aged 30 to 45 in good health. The CDR3 nucleotides read TGTGCCACCAGCAGAGAGGTGGCCGGGGAGCTGTTTTTT. It specifies CATSREVAGELFF.